One TCR beta chain is described in this entry. Its antigen remains unidentified. The source of the sample is a study of cytomegalovirus exposure and HLA in healthy donors. General study results and limits: Later work found most CMV-associated TCR beta chains apparently HLA-restricted.

With 60 Vbeta and 13 Jbeta primers, the PCR was carried out. Generated by immunoSEQ multiplex PCR, the TCRdb table keeps only in-frame clones and is missing some. The table records roughly 45,000 clones, about two thirds of them present only once. From germline, CDR1 is SGDLS and CDR2 YYNGEE. The CDR3 consists of 14 residues. V was pared by 5 bases and J by 7 bases, with 4 bases of the junction left unmatched. The sequencing input was PBMCs. This clonotype originated in a man aged 55 to 70 in good health and CMV-seropositive. This chain uses TRBV9 with TRBJ2-4, with TRBD2 matching over 12 bases. CDR3 coding DNA: TGTGCCAGCAGTCCTGGGACTAGCGGGAACATTCAGTACTTC. Amino acids: CASSPGTSGNIQYF.